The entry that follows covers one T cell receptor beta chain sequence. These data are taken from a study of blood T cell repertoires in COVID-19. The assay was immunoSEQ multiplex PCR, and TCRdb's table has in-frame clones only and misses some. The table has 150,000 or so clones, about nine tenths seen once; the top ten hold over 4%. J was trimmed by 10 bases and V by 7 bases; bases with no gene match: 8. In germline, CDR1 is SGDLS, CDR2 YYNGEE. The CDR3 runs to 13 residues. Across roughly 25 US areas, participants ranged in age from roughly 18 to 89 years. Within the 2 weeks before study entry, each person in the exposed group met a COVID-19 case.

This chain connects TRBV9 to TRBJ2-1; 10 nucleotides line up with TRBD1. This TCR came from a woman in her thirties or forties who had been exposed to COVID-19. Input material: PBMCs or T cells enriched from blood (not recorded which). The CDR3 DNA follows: TGTGCCAGCTTATGGGACAGGGGAAACGAGCAGTTCTTC. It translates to CASLWDRGNEQFF.